Listed below are T cell receptor beta chains from one sample, sequenced in a study of shared clonotypes between healthy human individuals. Measured with immunoSEQ multiplex PCR; TCRdb has only the in-frame clones, and not every one. The sample shows around 340,000 clones, 73% of them seen only once. Sequenced input: memory CD4+ T cells sorted from blood. Receptors originate from a man younger than 45 in good health. Both conserved end residues are part of each CDR3.

V gene: TRBV5-1
CDR3 protein: CASSWEGTGGETQYF

V gene: TRBV25-1
CDR3 protein: CASSKYEQYF

V gene: TRBV2
CDR3 protein: CASSVGTGGRSQETQYF

V gene: TRBV30
CDR3 protein: CAWSVGTGWETQYF

V gene: TRBV16
CDR3 protein: CASSQGTHSNQPQHF

V gene: TRBV19
CDR3 protein: CASSIYTGAGANVLTF

V gene: TRBV7-2
CDR3 protein: CASSFFEKLFF

V gene: TRBV7-3
CDR3 protein: CASSSLPGQPQHF

V gene: TRBV5-1
CDR3 protein: CASSSGSLAGTDTQYF

V gene: TRBV6-5
CDR3 protein: CASSIAGTSYEQYF

V gene: TRBV19
CDR3 protein: CASSIRWSTGELFF

V gene: TRBV28
CDR3 protein: CASSFQFGYTF

V gene: TRBV4-2
CDR3 protein: CASSQTRTGGQDTGELFF

V gene: TRBV5-4
CDR3 protein: CASSPPGQGAREQYF

V gene: TRBV11-2
CDR3 protein: CASSLQGRQNIQYF

V gene: TRBV19
CDR3 protein: CASSKRGSNQPQHF

V gene: TRBV29-1
CDR3 protein: CSVKGTTGPYEQYF

V gene: TRBV25-1
CDR3 protein: CASSEPRTGNTEAFF

V gene: TRBV30
CDR3 protein: CAWSRGTGRYEQFF

V gene: TRBV7-9
CDR3 protein: CASSSGLATDTQYF

V gene: TRBV4-1
CDR3 protein: CASSHSQGSSGNTIYF

V gene: TRBV29-1
CDR3 protein: CSVGHGPVGNEQFF

V gene: TRBV5-1
CDR3 protein: CASSLEGGRAFF

V gene: TRBV19
CDR3 protein: CASSEGPVNEKLFF

V gene: TRBV21-1
CDR3 protein: CASEIGTSGRDEQFF

V gene: TRBV7-3
CDR3 protein: CASSATSAPSYNEQFF

V gene: TRBV5-1
CDR3 protein: CASSLGGGADTQYF

V gene: TRBV6-1
CDR3 protein: CASKRQYQETQYF

V gene: TRBV10-3
CDR3 protein: CAISGAGPNQPQHF

V gene: TRBV7-9
CDR3 protein: CASSPRVTGFAFF

V gene: TRBV5-1
CDR3 protein: CASSLPRQGGDYGYTF

V gene: TRBV2
CDR3 protein: CASSEAGTQSSGNTIYF

V gene: TRBV28
CDR3 protein: CASSYYQGYQPQHF

V gene: TRBV2
CDR3 protein: CASMLNTEAFF

V gene: TRBV7-8
CDR3 protein: CASSLREFTEQFF

V gene: TRBV7-4
CDR3 protein: CASSLGSGSFTGELFF

V gene: TRBV18
CDR3 protein: CASSLGTGTNTEAFF

V gene: TRBV28
CDR3 protein: CASSLSPARAANEKLFF

V gene: TRBV4-1
CDR3 protein: CASSQGRGMNTGELFF

V gene: TRBV30
CDR3 protein: CAWKVGGSETQYF

V gene: TRBV7-9
CDR3 protein: CASSFGSNQPQHF

V gene: TRBV18
CDR3 protein: CASSPRTGSGEKLFF

V gene: TRBV2
CDR3 protein: CASMRDLGSYEQYF

V gene: TRBV7-9
CDR3 protein: CASSPLRLASTDTQYF

V gene: TRBV14
CDR3 protein: CASSPEWGDRELFF

V gene: TRBV5-1
CDR3 protein: CASSIQGGSYNEQFF

V gene: TRBV7-2
CDR3 protein: CASSSYRKGLASGELFF

V gene: TRBV7-9
CDR3 protein: CASSFRDQPQHF

V gene: TRBV10-3
CDR3 protein: CAINLDGNSPLHF

V gene: TRBV6-6
CDR3 protein: CASSPRGLLEQYF

V gene: TRBV12-1
CDR3 protein: CASSHPNPPQPQHF

V gene: TRBV18
CDR3 protein: CASSPGGYEQYF